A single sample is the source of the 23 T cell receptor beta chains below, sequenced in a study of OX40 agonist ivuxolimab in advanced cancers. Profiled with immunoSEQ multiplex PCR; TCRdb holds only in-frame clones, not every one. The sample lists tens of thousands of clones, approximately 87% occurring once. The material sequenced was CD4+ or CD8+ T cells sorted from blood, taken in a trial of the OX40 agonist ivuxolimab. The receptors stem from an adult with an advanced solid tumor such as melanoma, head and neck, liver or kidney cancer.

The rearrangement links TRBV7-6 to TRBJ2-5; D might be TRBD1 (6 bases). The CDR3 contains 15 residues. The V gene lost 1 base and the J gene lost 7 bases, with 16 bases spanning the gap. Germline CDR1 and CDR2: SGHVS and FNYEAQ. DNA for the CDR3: TGTGCCAGCAGCTTAGGGGGAGTCCAGGGGTGGACCCAGTACTTC. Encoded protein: CASSLGGVQGWTQYF.

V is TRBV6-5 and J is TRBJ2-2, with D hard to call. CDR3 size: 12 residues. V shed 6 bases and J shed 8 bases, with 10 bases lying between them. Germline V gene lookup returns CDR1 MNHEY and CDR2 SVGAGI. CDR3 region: CASSPRLGELFF. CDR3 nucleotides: TGTGCCAGCAGCCCCCGACTGGGGGAGCTGTTTTTT.

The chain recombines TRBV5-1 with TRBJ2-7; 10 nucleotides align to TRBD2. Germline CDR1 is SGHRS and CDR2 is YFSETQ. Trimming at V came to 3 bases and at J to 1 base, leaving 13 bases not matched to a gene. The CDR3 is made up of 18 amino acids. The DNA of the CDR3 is TGCGCCAGCAGCTCCAAAGGTGGGCTAGCGGGGGCATCCTACGAGCAGTACTTC. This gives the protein CASSSKGGLAGASYEQYF.

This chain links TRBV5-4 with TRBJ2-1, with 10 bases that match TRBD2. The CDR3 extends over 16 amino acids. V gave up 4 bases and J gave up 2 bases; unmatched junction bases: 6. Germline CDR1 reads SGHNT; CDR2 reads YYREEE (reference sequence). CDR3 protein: CASSESLAGAYNEQFF. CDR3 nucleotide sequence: TGTGCCAGCAGCGAAAGCCTAGCGGGGGCCTACAATGAGCAGTTCTTC. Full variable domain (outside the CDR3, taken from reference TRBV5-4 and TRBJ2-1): ETGVTQSPTHLIKTRGQQVTLRCSSQSGHNTVSWYQQALGQGPQFIFQYYREEENGRGNFPPRFSGLQFPNYSSELNVNALELDDSALYLCASSESLAGAYNEQFFGPGTRLTVL.

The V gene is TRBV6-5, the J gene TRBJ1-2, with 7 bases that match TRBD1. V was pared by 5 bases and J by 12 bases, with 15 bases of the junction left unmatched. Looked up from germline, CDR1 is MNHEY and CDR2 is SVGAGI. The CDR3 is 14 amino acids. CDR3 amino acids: CASSRSRQGSRDTF. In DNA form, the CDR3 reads TGTGCCAGCAGTCGCTCTCGACAGGGCTCCCGGGACACCTTC.

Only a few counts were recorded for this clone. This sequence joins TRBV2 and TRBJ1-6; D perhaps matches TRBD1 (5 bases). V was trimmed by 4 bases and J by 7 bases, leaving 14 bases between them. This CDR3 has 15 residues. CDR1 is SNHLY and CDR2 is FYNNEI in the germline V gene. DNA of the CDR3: TGTGCCAGCAGTGTTTATGGCAGGGTGAATTCACCCCTCCACTTT. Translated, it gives CASSVYGRVNSPLHF. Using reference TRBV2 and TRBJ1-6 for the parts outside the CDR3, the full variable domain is EPEVTQTPSHQVTQMGQEVILRCVPISNHLYFYWYRQILGQKVEFLVSFYNNEISEKSEIFDDQFSVERPDGSNFTLKIRSTKLEDSAMYFCASSVYGRVNSPLHFGNGTRLTVT.

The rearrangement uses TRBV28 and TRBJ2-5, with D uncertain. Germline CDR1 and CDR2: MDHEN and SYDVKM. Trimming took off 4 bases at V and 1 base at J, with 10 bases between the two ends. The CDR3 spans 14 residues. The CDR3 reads CASSSAEVQETQYF. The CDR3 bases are TGTGCCAGCAGTTCAGCCGAAGTCCAAGAGACCCAGTACTTC. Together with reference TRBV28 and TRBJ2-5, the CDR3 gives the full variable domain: DVKVTQSSRYLVKRTGEKVFLECVQDMDHENMFWYRQDPGLGLRLIYFSYDVKMKEKGDIPEGYSVSREKKERFSLILESASTNQTSMYLCASSSAEVQETQYFGPGTRLLVL.

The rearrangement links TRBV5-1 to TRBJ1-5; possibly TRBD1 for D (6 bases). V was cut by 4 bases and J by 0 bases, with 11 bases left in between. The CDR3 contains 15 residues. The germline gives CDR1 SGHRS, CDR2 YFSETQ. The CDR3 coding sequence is TGCGCCAGCAGCCCGGGACAAAATAGCAATCAGCCCCAGCATTTT. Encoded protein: CASSPGQNSNQPQHF.

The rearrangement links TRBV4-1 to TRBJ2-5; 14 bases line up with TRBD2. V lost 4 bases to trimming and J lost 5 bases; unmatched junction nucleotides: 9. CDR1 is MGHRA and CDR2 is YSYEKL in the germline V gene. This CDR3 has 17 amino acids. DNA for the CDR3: TGCGCCAGCAGCCTCTCTTGGACTAGCGGGGGGTGGGAGACCCAGTACTTC. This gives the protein CASSLSWTSGGWETQYF.

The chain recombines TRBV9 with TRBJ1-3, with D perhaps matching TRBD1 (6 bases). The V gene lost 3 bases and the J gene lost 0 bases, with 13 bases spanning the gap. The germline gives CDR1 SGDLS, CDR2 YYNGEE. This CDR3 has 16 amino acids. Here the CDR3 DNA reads TGTGCCAGCAGCGCTCCCCAGGGGATCTCTGGAAACACCATATATTTT. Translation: CASSAPQGISGNTIYF.

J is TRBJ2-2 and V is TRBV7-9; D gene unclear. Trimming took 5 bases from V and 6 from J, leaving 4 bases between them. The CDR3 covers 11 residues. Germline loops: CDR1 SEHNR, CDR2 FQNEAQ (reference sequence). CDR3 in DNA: TGTGCCAGCAGCCTCGCCGGGGAGCTGTTTTTT. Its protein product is CASSLAGELFF.

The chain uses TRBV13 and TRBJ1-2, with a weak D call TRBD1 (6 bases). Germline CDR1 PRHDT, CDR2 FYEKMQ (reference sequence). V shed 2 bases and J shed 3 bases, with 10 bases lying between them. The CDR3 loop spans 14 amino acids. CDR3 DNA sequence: TGTGCCAGCAGCTTACAGGGGATCGACTATGGCTACACCTTC. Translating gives CASSLQGIDYGYTF.

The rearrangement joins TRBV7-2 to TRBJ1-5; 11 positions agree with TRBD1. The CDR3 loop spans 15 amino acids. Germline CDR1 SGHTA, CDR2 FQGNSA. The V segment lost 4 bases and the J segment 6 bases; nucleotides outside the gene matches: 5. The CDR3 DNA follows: TGTGCCAGCAGCTGGGGACAGGGGGGTTTTCAGCCCCAGCATTTT. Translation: CASSWGQGGFQPQHF.

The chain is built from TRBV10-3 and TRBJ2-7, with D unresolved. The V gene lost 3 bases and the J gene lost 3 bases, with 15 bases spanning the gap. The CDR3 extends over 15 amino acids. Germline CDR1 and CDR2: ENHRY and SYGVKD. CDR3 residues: CAISDRTFEFYEQYF. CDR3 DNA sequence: TGTGCCATCAGTGATAGGACCTTCGAGTTCTACGAGCAGTACTTC.

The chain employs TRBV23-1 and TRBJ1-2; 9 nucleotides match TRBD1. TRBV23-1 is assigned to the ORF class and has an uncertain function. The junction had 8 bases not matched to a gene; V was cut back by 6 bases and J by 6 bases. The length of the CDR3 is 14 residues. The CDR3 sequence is CASSQQQGADGYTF. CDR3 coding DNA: TGCGCCAGCAGCCAACAACAGGGGGCGGATGGCTACACCTTC.

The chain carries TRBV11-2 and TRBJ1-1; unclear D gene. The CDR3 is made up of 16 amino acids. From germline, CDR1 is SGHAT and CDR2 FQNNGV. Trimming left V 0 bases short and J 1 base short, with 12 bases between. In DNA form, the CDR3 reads TGTGCCAGCAGCTTAGATTGGGCCGGGTCGAACACTGAAGCTTTCTTT. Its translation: CASSLDWAGSNTEAFF. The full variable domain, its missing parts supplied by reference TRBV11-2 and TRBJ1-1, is EAGVAQSPRYKIIEKRQSVAFWCNPISGHATLYWYQQILGQGPKLLIQFQNNGVVDDSQLPKDRFSAERLKGVDSTLKIQPAKLEDSAVYLCASSLDWAGSNTEAFFGQGTRLTVV.

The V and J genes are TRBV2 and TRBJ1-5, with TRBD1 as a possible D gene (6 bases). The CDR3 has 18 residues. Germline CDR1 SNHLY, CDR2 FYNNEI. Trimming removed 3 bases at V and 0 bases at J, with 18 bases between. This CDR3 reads CASSDGRGNDDSNQPQHF. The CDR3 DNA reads TGTGCCAGCAGTGATGGCAGGGGAAACGACGATAGCAATCAGCCCCAGCATTTT. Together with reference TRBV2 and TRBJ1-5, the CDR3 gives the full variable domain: EPEVTQTPSHQVTQMGQEVILRCVPISNHLYFYWYRQILGQKVEFLVSFYNNEISEKSEIFDDQFSVERPDGSNFTLKIRSTKLEDSAMYFCASSDGRGNDDSNQPQHFGDGTRLSIL.

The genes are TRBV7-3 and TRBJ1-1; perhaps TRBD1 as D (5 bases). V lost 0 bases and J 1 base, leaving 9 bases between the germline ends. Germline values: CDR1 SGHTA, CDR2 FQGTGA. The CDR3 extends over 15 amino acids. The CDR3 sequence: CASSLTRDGNTEAFF. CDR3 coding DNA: TGTGCCAGCAGCTTAACTCGGGACGGGAACACTGAAGCTTTCTTT.

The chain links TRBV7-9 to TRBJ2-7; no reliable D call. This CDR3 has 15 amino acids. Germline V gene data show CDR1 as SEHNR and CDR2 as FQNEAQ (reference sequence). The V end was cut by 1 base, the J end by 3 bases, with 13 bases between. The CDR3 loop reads CASSLVSGPVYEQYF. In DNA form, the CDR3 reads TGTGCCAGCAGCTTAGTATCCGGACCGGTCTACGAGCAGTACTTC.

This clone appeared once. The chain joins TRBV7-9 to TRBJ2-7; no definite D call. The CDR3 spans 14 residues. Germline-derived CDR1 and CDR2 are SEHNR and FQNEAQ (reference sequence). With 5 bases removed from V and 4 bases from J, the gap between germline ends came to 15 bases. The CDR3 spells CASSTTGWGYEQYF. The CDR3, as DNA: TGTGCCAGCAGCACAACCGGCTGGGGATACGAGCAGTACTTC.

This chain's CDR3 is CASSLKVDYNEQFF. In DNA form, the CDR3 reads TGTGCCAGCAGCTTAAAAGTGGACTACAATGAGCAGTTCTTC. V usage is TRBV7-3 and J usage is TRBJ2-1, with no clear D. Trimming removed 1 base at V and 3 bases at J, with 7 bases between. The CDR3 covers 14 residues. Germline lookup yields CDR1 SGHTA and CDR2 FQGTGA. Drawing the rest from reference TRBV7-3 and TRBJ2-1, the complete variable domain is GAGVSQTPSNKVTEKGKYVELRCDPISGHTALYWYRQSLGQGPEFLIYFQGTGAADDSGLPNDRFFAVRPEGSVSTLKIQRTERGDSAVYLCASSLKVDYNEQFFGPGTRLTVL.

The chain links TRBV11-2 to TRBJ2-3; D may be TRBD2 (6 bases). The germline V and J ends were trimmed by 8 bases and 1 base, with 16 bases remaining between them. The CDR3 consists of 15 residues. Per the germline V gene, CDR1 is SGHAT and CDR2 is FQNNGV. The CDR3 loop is CASSPGTPGTDTQYF. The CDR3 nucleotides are TGTGCCAGCTCCCCCGGGACTCCCGGCACAGATACGCAGTATTTT.

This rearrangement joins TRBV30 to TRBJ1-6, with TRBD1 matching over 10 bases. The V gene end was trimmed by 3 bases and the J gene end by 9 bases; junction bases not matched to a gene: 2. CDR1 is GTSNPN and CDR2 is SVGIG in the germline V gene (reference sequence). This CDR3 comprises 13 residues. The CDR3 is CAWRDRGGSPLHF. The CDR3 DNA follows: TGTGCCTGGAGGGACAGGGGGGGTTCACCCCTCCACTTT.